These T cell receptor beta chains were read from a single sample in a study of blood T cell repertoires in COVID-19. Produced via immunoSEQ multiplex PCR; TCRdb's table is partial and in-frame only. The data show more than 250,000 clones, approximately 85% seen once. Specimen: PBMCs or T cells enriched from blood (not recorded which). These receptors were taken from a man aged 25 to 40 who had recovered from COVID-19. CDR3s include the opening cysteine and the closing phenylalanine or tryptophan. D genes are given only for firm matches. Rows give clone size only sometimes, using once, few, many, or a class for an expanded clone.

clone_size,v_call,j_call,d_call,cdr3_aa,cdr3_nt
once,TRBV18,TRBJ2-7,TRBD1,CASSRVGQATYEQYF,TGTGCCAGCTCACGTGTGGGACAGGCCACCTACGAGCAGTACTTC
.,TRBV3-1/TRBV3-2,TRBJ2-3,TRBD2,CASSRGLAGGTDTQYF,TGTGCCAGCAGCCGTGGACTAGCGGGGGGCACAGATACGCAGTATTTT
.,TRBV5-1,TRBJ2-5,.,CASSSQGSQETQYF,TGCGCCAGCAGCTCACAGGGCTCCCAAGAGACCCAGTACTTC
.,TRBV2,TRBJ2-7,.,CASRSSLLRVQYF,TGTGCCAGCAGATCGAGCCTTCTACGCGTGCAGTACTTC
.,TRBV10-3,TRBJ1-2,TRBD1,CAISEPDRASGYTF,TGTGCCATCAGTGAGCCCGACAGGGCGAGTGGCTACACCTTC
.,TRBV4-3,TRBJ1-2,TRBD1,CASSRDRGRWNYGYTF,TGCGCCAGCAGTCGGGACAGGGGGCGATGGAACTATGGCTACACCTTC
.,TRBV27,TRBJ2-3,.,CASSSPFAGYTDTQYF,TGTGCCAGCAGTTCCCCTTTTGCGGGGTACACAGATACGCAGTATTTT
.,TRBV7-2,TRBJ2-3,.,CASSPTARDTQYF,TGTGCCAGCAGCCCAACCGCCCGGGATACGCAGTATTTT
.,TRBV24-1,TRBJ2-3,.,CATSDPSRSSDTQYF,TGTGCCACCAGTGACCCCAGTAGGAGTTCAGATACGCAGTATTTT
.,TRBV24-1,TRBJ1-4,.,CATSDRLTRVSRTEANEKLFF,TGTGCCACCAGTGACCGACTGACCAGGGTGTCGAGAACTGAGGCTAATGAAAAACTGTTTTTT
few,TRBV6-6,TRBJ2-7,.,CASSSHDRSPYEQYF,TGTGCCAGCAGTTCCCATGACAGGAGCCCCTACGAGCAGTACTTC
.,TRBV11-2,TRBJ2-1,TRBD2,CASSLERLAGYNEQFF,TGTGCCAGCAGCTTAGAACGACTAGCGGGCTACAATGAGCAGTTCTTC
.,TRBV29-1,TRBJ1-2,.,CSVDSGLSYGYTF,TGCAGCGTTGATAGTGGTCTGTCATATGGCTACACCTTC
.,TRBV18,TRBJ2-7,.,CASSPQTGPGHEQYF,TGTGCCAGCTCACCACAGACAGGCCCAGGACACGAGCAGTACTTC
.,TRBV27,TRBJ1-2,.,CASSPQGLRGYTF,TGTGCCAGCAGTCCCCAGGGTTTGCGGGGCTACACCTTC
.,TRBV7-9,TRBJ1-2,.,CASSLGQNNYGYTF,TGTGCCAGCAGCTTAGGTCAGAATAACTATGGCTACACCTTC
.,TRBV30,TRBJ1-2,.,CACKTGANYGYTF,TGTGCCTGTAAGACTGGGGCGAACTATGGCTACACCTTC
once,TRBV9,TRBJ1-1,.,CASSVGPKNTEAFF,TGTGCCAGCAGCGTAGGGCCGAAAAACACTGAAGCTTTCTTT
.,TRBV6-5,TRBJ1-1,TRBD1,CASSPQGQGNTEAFF,TGTGCCAGCAGTCCTCAGGGACAGGGGAATACTGAAGCTTTCTTT
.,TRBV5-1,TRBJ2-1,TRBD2,CASSSDASGGYNEQFF,TGCGCCAGCAGCTCCGACGCTAGCGGGGGATACAATGAGCAGTTCTTC
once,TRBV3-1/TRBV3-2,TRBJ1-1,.,CASSQGGADGTEAFF,TGTGCCAGCAGCCAAGGGGGCGCGGATGGCACTGAAGCTTTCTTT
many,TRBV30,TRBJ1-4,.,CALGTPPRGEKLFF,TGTGCCCTCGGGACACCCCCACGAGGTGAAAAACTGTTTTTT
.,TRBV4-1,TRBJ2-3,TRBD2,CASSQEGTSGGTQYF,TGCGCCAGCAGCCAAGAAGGGACTAGCGGGGGTACGCAGTATTTT
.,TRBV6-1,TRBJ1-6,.,CASSEQISNSPLHF,TGTGCCAGCAGTGAACAGATCAGTAATTCACCCCTCCACTTT
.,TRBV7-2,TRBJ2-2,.,CASSLGASSPGELFF,TGTGCCAGCAGCTTAGGGGCTAGCAGCCCCGGGGAGCTGTTTTTT
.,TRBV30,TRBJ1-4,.,CAWSPPASEKLFF,TGTGCCTGGAGTCCGCCGGCTAGCGAAAAACTGTTTTTT